Below are 27 T cell receptor beta chains sequenced from a single sample in a study of long-term antiretroviral therapy in people with HIV. Sequencing relied on immunoSEQ assay v3.0, run at survey level. Sequencing was performed with immunoSEQ multiplex PCR; in TCRdb, only in-frame clones are kept and a portion is missing. The table lists 30,000 to 35,000 clones, 70% to 80% of them singletons. This sample comprised unsorted PBMCs, obtained 1.9 years after starting antiretroviral therapy. These receptor sequences come from a man aged 18 to 30 with HIV.

The rearrangement links TRBV6-4 to TRBJ1-2; D call uncertain. Between the trimmed V and J ends, which lost 6 bases and 8 bases, there was a span of 13 bases. Germline V gives CDR1 MRHNA, CDR2 SNTAGT. CDR3 size: 12 residues. This CDR3 is CASRTSGDGYTF. The CDR3 DNA sequence: TGTGCCAGCAGGACATCAGGAGACGGCTACACCTTC.

The chain joins TRBV6-1 to TRBJ2-1, with TRBD2 identical over 8 bases. Germline CDR1 is MNHNS and CDR2 is SASEGT. This CDR3 has 15 residues. Trimming took 6 bases from V and 0 from J; bases not matched to a gene: 4. Written as DNA, the CDR3 is TGTGCCAGCAGGCCGCGGGGGGCCTCCTACAATGAGCAGTTCTTC. Translating gives CASRPRGASYNEQFF.

By share of the sample, this clone is medium-sized. The chain recombines TRBV7-9 with TRBJ1-5; D may be TRBD1 (6 bases). The germline V gene encodes CDR1 SEHNR and CDR2 FQNEAQ (reference sequence). The CDR3 is made up of 14 amino acids. The V end was cut by 5 bases, the J end by 2 bases, with 10 bases between. The CDR3 coding sequence is TGTGCCAGCAGCCAGGGGCCAGGCAATCAGCCCCAGCATTTT. It encodes CASSQGPGNQPQHF.

This clone has just a few counts. The gene calls are TRBV7-8 and TRBJ1-4; D call uncertain. The length of the CDR3 is 14 residues. CDR1 SGHVS and CDR2 FQNEAQ come from the germline V gene. V lost 5 bases to trimming and J lost 7 bases, with 14 bases between them. The CDR3 DNA follows: TGTGCCAGCAGCCAAGGGATGGCGATTGAAAAACTGTTTTTT. Encoded protein: CASSQGMAIEKLFF.

This clone is classed as large. V usage is TRBV19 and J usage is TRBJ2-1, with TRBD2 matching over 8 bases. The V and J ends lost 5 bases and 4 bases, in that order; junction bases with no gene match: 7. Germline CDR1 reads LNHDA; CDR2 reads SQIVND (reference sequence). CDR3 length: 15 amino acids. The CDR3 nucleotides read TGTGCCAGTAGTCCGCGGGGGGTGTCATACAATGAGCAGTTCTTC. This sequence encodes CASSPRGVSYNEQFF.

The chain carries TRBV10-1 and TRBJ2-7; D may be TRBD1 (6 bases). The CDR3 totals 17 residues. The germline V and J ends were trimmed by 8 bases and 2 bases, with 25 bases remaining between them. Germline lookup yields CDR1 WNHNN and CDR2 SYGVQD (reference sequence). CDR3 region: CASPCNSRWGPAYEQYV. CDR3 DNA: TGCGCCAGCCCCTGCAACAGCAGGTGGGGGCCCGCCTACGAGCAGTACGTC.

This clone was observed once. This sequence joins TRBV5-1 and TRBJ2-1; 9 bases are shared with TRBD2. CDR1 SGHRS and CDR2 YFSETQ come from the germline V gene. This CDR3 has 20 residues. J lost 2 bases, V lost 0 bases, and 15 bases had no gene match. The CDR3 reads CASSLARGASGVLPYNEQFF. CDR3 DNA sequence: TGCGCCAGCAGCTTGGCGCGGGGGGCTAGCGGGGTCCTACCCTACAATGAGCAGTTCTTC.

The chain combines TRBV20-1 with TRBJ1-2; D gene unclear. The CDR3 is made up of 11 amino acids. Trimming took off 2 bases at V and 3 bases at J, with 4 bases between the two ends. Per germline, CDR1 DFQATT and CDR2 SNEGSKA (reference sequence). CDR3 sequence (DNA): TGCAGTGCTAGACAGGACTATGGCTACACCTTC. As protein: CSARQDYGYTF.

The V gene is TRBV29-1, the J gene TRBJ1-2; D remains ambiguous. The CDR3 is 9 amino acids. Per germline, CDR1 SQVTM and CDR2 ANQGSEA. Trimming cost V 3 bases and J 7 bases, with 3 bases left between them. The CDR3 sequence is CSVESGYTF. The CDR3 region has the DNA TGCAGCGTTGAGTCTGGCTACACCTTC.

The chain has TRBV5-1 and TRBJ2-5, with D perhaps matching TRBD1 or TRBD2 (5 bases each). The CDR3 runs to 14 residues. The V end was cut by 4 bases, the J end by 1 base, with 11 bases between. Germline values: CDR1 SGHRS, CDR2 YFSETQ. Here the CDR3 reads CASSLAGGQETQYF. The CDR3 coding sequence is TGCGCCAGCAGCCTTGCTGGGGGCCAAGAGACCCAGTACTTC.

The chain is built from TRBV6-5 and TRBJ1-1; maybe TRBD1 (5 bases). CDR1 is MNHEY, CDR2 SVGAGI, per germline. The V and J ends lost 4 bases and 1 base respectively, with 13 bases between them. The CDR3 spans 15 residues. The CDR3 coding sequence is TGTGCCAGCAGTTCCTCGGGACTCACGAACACTGAAGCTTTCTTT. Translated: CASSSSGLTNTEAFF.

The V gene is TRBV18, the J gene TRBJ1-6; D is undetermined. Trimming removed 6 bases at V and 1 base at J, with 7 bases between. The germline V gene encodes CDR1 KGHSH and CDR2 LQKENI. The CDR3 sequence is 14 residues long. CDR3: CASSPESYNSPLHF. In nucleotides, the CDR3 is TGTGCCAGCTCCCCGGAGTCCTATAATTCACCCCTCCACTTT. The complete variable domain, with remaining parts taken from reference TRBV18 and TRBJ1-6, reads NAGVMQNPRHLVRRRGQEARLRCSPMKGHSHVYWYRQLPEEGLKFMVYLQKENIIDESGMPKERFSAEFPKEGPSILRIQQVVRGDSAAYFCASSPESYNSPLHFGNGTRLTVT.

The chain recombines TRBV2 with TRBJ1-1; D is unclear. V dropped 11 bases and J dropped 6 bases, with 16 bases sitting between them. Germline loops: CDR1 SNHLY, CDR2 FYNNEI. The CDR3 has 12 residues. The CDR3 coding sequence is TGTGCCCTTTCGGGGTTTACGGCTGAAGCTTTCTTT. Amino acid sequence: CALSGFTAEAFF.

The gene calls are TRBV5-1 and TRBJ1-1, with D possibly TRBD1 on 6 matching bases. Trimming stripped 0 bases from V and 1 base from J, with 10 bases between. The CDR3 is 15 amino acids. Germline V CDR1 and CDR2: SGHRS, YFSETQ. The CDR3 coding sequence is TGCGCCAGCAGCTTGGGAGGGGGAGGGAACACTGAAGCTTTCTTT. It yields the protein CASSLGGGGNTEAFF. The full variable domain, in which reference TRBV5-1 and TRBJ1-1 provide the parts outside the CDR3, is KAGVTQTPRYLIKTRGQQVTLSCSPISGHRSVSWYQQTPGQGLQFLFEYFSETQRNKGNFPGRFSGRQFSNSRSEMNVSTLELGDSALYLCASSLGGGGNTEAFFGQGTRLTVV.

This chain connects TRBV7-9 to TRBJ1-1; D ambiguous. This CDR3 region has 17 residues. The germline CDR1 and CDR2 sequences are SEHNR and FQNEAQ (reference sequence). V was shortened by 3 bases and J by 8 bases, with 25 bases between the two germline ends. The CDR3 sequence is CASSFGRRWTWEGEAFF. CDR3 in DNA: TGTGCCAGCAGCTTTGGTAGGAGGTGGACGTGGGAAGGGGAAGCTTTCTTT.

The chain employs TRBV6-6 and TRBJ1-4; TRBD1 is a possible D gene (6 bases). Trimming took off 10 bases at V and 2 bases at J, with 11 bases between the two ends. Germline CDR1 reads MNHNY; CDR2 reads SVGAGI (reference sequence). This CDR3 contains 13 residues. The CDR3: CATSDSTNEKLFF. CDR3 nucleotides: TGTGCCACCTCGGACAGTACTAATGAAAAACTGTTTTTT.

V gene TRBV11-2 combines with J gene TRBJ2-7; a weak D match, TRBD1 (5 bases). V shed 5 bases and J shed 0 bases, with 14 bases lying between them. This CDR3 has 15 residues. Per germline, CDR1 SGHAT and CDR2 FQNNGV. CDR3 sequence reads: CASSPLTVSSYEQYF. In DNA form, the CDR3 reads TGTGCCAGCAGCCCCCTGACAGTAAGCTCCTACGAGCAGTACTTC.

The J gene is TRBJ1-4, the V gene TRBV28, with TRBD1 matching over 12 bases. CDR3 length equals 17 residues. V gave up 3 bases and J gave up 3 bases; unmatched junction bases: 5. Germline CDR1 and CDR2: MDHEN and SYDVKM. CDR3 bases: TGTGCCAGCAGTTTGGGACAGGGGGCGCTTGCTAATGAAAAACTGTTTTTT. It encodes CASSLGQGALANEKLFF.

The chain couples TRBV7-9 to TRBJ1-2; TRBD1 is a possible D gene (5 bases). CDR3 length equals 14 residues. Trimming took off 7 bases at V and 2 bases at J, with 14 bases between the two ends. The germline V gene encodes CDR1 SEHNR and CDR2 FQNEAQ (reference sequence). CDR3 sequence: CASKAQGANYGYTF. The CDR3 DNA is TGTGCCAGCAAGGCTCAGGGAGCAAACTATGGCTACACCTTC.

This clone was seen a single time. One junction end does not reproduce the germline sequence, and a read error may be involved. The rearrangement uses TRBV29-1 and TRBJ1-1; 9 positions agree with TRBD1. Germline V gene lookup returns CDR1 SQVTM and CDR2 ANQGSEA. The CDR3 is 16 amino acids. The CDR3 sequence is CSGGQGTRWGNAEAFF. Here the CDR3 DNA reads TGCAGCGGGGGACAGGGAACAAGGTGGGGGAACGCTGAAGCTTTCTTT.

J is TRBJ1-2 and V is TRBV11-2; D perhaps matches TRBD1 (6 bases). This CDR3 spans 15 amino acids. V was pared by 2 bases and J by 7 bases, with 17 bases between. Germline V gene data show CDR1 as SGHAT and CDR2 as FQNNGV. The CDR3 region is CASSLKGHIPRGYTF. CDR3 nucleotides: TGTGCCAGCAGCTTAAAGGGACACATCCCCCGTGGCTACACCTTC. Full variable domain (missing parts from reference TRBV11-2 and TRBJ1-2): EAGVAQSPRYKIIEKRQSVAFWCNPISGHATLYWYQQILGQGPKLLIQFQNNGVVDDSQLPKDRFSAERLKGVDSTLKIQPAKLEDSAVYLCASSLKGHIPRGYTFGSGTRLTVV.

The V call is TRBV10-3, the J call TRBJ2-7; possibly TRBD1 for D (5 bases). Germline V gene lookup returns CDR1 ENHRY and CDR2 SYGVKD. V lost 0 bases and J 5 bases, leaving 11 bases between the germline ends. This CDR3 contains 14 residues. This CDR3 reads CAISESRQGHEQYV. CDR3 coding DNA: TGTGCCATCAGTGAGTCGAGGCAGGGCCACGAGCAGTACGTC.

The rearrangement uses TRBV7-2 and TRBJ1-1, with D unclear. This CDR3 comprises 13 residues. The germline gives CDR1 SGHTA, CDR2 FQGNSA. The V end was cut by 1 base, the J end by 7 bases, with 10 bases between. As DNA, the CDR3 is TGTGCCAGCAGCTTAGGTTTTTCGCGTGAAGCTTTCTTT. It codes for CASSLGFSREAFF.

CDR3 in DNA: TGTGCCAGCAGCGTAGCTGGCACCGCCCAGGGTGAAGCTTTCTTT. It translates to CASSVAGTAQGEAFF. The chain employs TRBV9 and TRBJ1-1; weak D call: TRBD1 (5 bases). Germline V gene lookup returns CDR1 SGDLS and CDR2 YYNGEE. V gave up 0 bases and J gave up 7 bases, with 16 bases separating them. This CDR3 contains 15 residues.

The V call is TRBV11-2, the J call TRBJ1-1, with 11 bases matching TRBD1. The CDR3 runs 14 residues. The germline CDR1 and CDR2 sequences are SGHAT and FQNNGV. With V trimmed by 1 base and J by 6 bases, 1 base remained unmatched. Written as DNA, the CDR3 is TGTGCCAGCAGCTTAGGGGACAGGGGGTCTGAAGCTTTCTTT. As protein: CASSLGDRGSEAFF.

V usage is TRBV28 and J usage is TRBJ2-5, with TRBD1 identical over 8 bases. J gave up 2 bases and V 9 bases, and 2 bases lay outside the gene matches. The CDR3 sequence is 12 residues long. Germline CDR1 and CDR2: MDHEN and SYDVKM. The CDR3 protein is CASRQGQETQYF. CDR3 sequence (DNA): TGTGCCAGTCGACAGGGGCAAGAGACCCAGTACTTC.

This clone was seen only a few times. The J gene is TRBJ1-4, the V gene TRBV6-6, with D hard to call. This CDR3 has 14 amino acids. Deletions cut 4 bases from V and 4 bases from J, with 10 bases between. Germline loops: CDR1 MNHNY, CDR2 SVGAGI (reference sequence). In DNA, the CDR3 is TGTGCCAGCAGTTTAAAGGAGATTAATGAAAAACTGTTTTTT. It specifies CASSLKEINEKLFF.